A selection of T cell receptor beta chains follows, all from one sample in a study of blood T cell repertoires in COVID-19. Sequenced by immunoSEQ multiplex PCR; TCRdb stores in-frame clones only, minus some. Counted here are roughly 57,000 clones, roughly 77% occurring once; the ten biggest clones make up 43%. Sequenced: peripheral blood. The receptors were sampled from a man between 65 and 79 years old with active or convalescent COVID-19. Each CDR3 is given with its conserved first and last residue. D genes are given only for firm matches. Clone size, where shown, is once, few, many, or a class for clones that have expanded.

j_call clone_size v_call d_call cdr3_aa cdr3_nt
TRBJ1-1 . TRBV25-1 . CASRPRGSAEAFF TGTGCCAGCAGACCCAGGGGTTCGGCTGAAGCTTTCTTT
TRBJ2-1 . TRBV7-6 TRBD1 CASSLEGAASPNEQFF TGTGCCAGCAGCTTAGAGGGGGCGGCGTCCCCAAATGAGCAGTTCTTC
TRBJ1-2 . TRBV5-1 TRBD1 CASSSTGERGYTF TGCGCCAGCAGCTCCACAGGGGAGAGGGGCTACACCTTC
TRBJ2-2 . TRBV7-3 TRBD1 CASSGRQGGGGELFF TGTGCCAGCAGCGGAAGACAGGGTGGCGGCGGGGAGCTGTTTTTT
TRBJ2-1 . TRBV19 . CASTVESSYNEQFF TGTGCCAGTACGGTGGAGAGCTCCTACAATGAGCAGTTCTTC
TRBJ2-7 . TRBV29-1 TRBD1 CSVTGTGAYEQYF TGCAGCGTTACCGGGACAGGGGCCTACGAGCAGTACTTC
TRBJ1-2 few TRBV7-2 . CASSSGGEKSNYGYTF TGTGCCAGCAGCTCGGGGGGAGAGAAGTCCAACTATGGCTACACCTTC
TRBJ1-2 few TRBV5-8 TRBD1 CASSLGQGYYGYTF TGTGCCAGCAGCTTGGGACAGGGGTACTATGGCTACACCTTC
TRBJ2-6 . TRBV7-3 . CASSPLSSGANVLTF TGTGCCAGCAGCCCCCTGAGCTCTGGGGCCAACGTCCTGACTTTC
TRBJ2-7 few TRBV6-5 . CASRKGRDAYEQYF TGTGCCAGCAGAAAAGGCAGGGATGCCTACGAGCAGTACTTC
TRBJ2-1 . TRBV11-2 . CASSLGAVGGNEQFF TGTGCCAGCAGCTTAGGGGCCGTAGGGGGTAATGAGCAGTTCTTC
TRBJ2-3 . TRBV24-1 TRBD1 CATSDPTGIAADTQYF TGTGCCACCAGTGACCCGACAGGGATAGCCGCAGATACGCAGTATTTT
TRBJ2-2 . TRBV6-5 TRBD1 CASSQRTGGTGELFF TGTGCCAGCAGTCAACGGACAGGGGGCACCGGGGAGCTGTTTTTT
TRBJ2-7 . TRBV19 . CASSIWAGAYEQYF TGTGCCAGTAGTATATGGGCCGGGGCCTACGAGCAGTACTTC
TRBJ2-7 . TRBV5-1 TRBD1 CASSEDGTAPSEQYF TGCGCCAGCAGCGAGGACGGGACAGCGCCTAGCGAGCAGTACTTC
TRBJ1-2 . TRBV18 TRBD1 CASSRTGGNSYGYTF TGTGCCAGCTCACGGACAGGGGGCAACAGCTATGGCTACACCTTC
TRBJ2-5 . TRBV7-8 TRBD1 CASSYPGTAWGFGQYF TGTGCCAGCAGCTACCCCGGGACAGCCTGGGGGTTTGGCCAGTACTTC
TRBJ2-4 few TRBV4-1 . CASSQEIPVIAKNIQYF TGCGCCAGCAGCCAAGAAATTCCAGTGATAGCCAAAAACATTCAGTACTTC
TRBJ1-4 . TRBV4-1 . CASSLAGRENEKLFF TGCGCCAGCAGCCTCGCGGGACGGGAAAATGAAAAACTGTTTTTT
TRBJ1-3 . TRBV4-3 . CASSPGAGGPVSGNTIYF TGCGCCAGCAGCCCTGGGGCCGGGGGGCCCGTCTCTGGAAACACCATATATTTT
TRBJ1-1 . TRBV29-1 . CSASGTGDTEAFF TGCAGCGCATCTGGGACGGGAGACACTGAAGCTTTCTTT
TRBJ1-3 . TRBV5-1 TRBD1 CASSAGGSGNTIYF TGCGCCAGCAGCGCAGGGGGCTCTGGAAACACCATATATTTT
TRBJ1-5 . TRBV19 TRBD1 CASSAPRTGFSFGRDQPQHF TGTGCCAGTAGTGCCCCCCGGACAGGGTTTTCGTTTGGGAGGGATCAGCCCCAGCATTTT
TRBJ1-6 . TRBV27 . CASSLEGSNSPLHF TGTGCCAGCAGTCTCGAGGGCTCCAATTCACCCCTCCACTTT
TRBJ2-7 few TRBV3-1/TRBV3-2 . CASSQGTVPYEQYF TGTGCCAGCAGCCAAGGGACTGTACCCTACGAGCAGTACTTC
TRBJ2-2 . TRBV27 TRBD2 CASSRGTSATGELFF TGTGCCAGCAGCCGCGGGACTAGCGCCACCGGGGAGCTGTTTTTT
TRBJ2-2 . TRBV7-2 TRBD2 CASSPGGAHTGELFF TGTGCCAGTTCGCCGGGGGGGGCGCACACCGGGGAGCTGTTTTTT
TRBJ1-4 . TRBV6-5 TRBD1 CASSYSGQGGEKLFF TGTGCCAGCAGTTACTCGGGACAGGGAGGTGAAAAACTGTTTTTT
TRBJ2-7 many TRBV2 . CASSEVAGVSYEQYF TGTGCCAGCAGTGAAGTGGCAGGGGTCAGCTACGAGCAGTACTTC
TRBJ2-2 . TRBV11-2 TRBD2 CASSLVASGRGRRELFF TGTGCCAGCAGCTTAGTGGCTAGCGGGAGGGGGCGCCGGGAGCTGTTTTTT
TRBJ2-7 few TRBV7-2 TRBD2 CASSMGPSGNSYEQYF TGTGCCAGCAGCATGGGCCCTAGCGGGAACTCCTACGAGCAGTACTTC